One sample yielded the 17 T cell receptor beta chains listed below, sequenced in a study of T cells in localized non-small cell lung cancer. Data came from immunoSEQ multiplex PCR; TCRdb stores just in-frame clones and leaves some out. The data contain 30,000 to 40,000 clones, roughly 75% of them seen just once; the ten biggest clones take up approximately 35%. Specimen: peripheral blood, collected before any cancer treatment. The receptors shown here come from a male donor at least 60 years old with stage II squamous cell lung carcinoma.

This sequence joins TRBV7-3 and TRBJ1-2, with D unresolved. The length of the CDR3 is 13 residues. Germline lookup yields CDR1 SGHTA and CDR2 FQGTGA. The V gene lost 5 bases and the J gene lost 2 bases, with 9 bases spanning the gap. The DNA for the CDR3 is TGTGCCAGCAGCCTGGATAAGAACTATGGCTACACCTTC. This gives the protein CASSLDKNYGYTF.

J is TRBJ1-4 and V is TRBV12-5; TRBD1 agrees at 10 bases. The germline V gene encodes CDR1 LGHNT and CDR2 FRNRAP. The CDR3 spans 14 residues. The trim removed 6 bases at V and 6 bases at J, leaving 4 bases unmatched. The CDR3 nucleotides are TGTGCTAGTGGATGGGACAGGGGTGATGAAAAACTGTTTTTT. Translating gives CASGWDRGDEKLFF. The whole variable domain, filled in from reference TRBV12-5 and TRBJ1-4, reads DARVTQTPRHKVTEMGQEVTMRCQPILGHNTVFWYRQTMMQGLELLAYFRNRAPLDDSGMPKDRFSAEMPDATLATLKIQPSEPRDSAVYFCASGWDRGDEKLFFGSGTQLSVL.

In its sample, this clone was seen once. The chain recombines TRBV30 with TRBJ1-5; possibly TRBD1 for D (5 bases). Between the trimmed V and J ends, which lost 0 bases and 0 bases, there was a span of 15 bases. In germline, CDR1 is GTSNPN, CDR2 SVGIG (reference sequence). This CDR3 has 17 amino acids. For the CDR3, the DNA is TGTGCCTGGAGTGTACGGACATTCGGGTATAGCAATCAGCCCCAGCATTTT. Protein sequence: CAWSVRTFGYSNQPQHF.

The chain links TRBV19 to TRBJ1-1; D is unclear. CDR1 is LNHDA and CDR2 is SQIVND in the germline V gene (reference sequence). The V end lost 4 bases, the J end lost 4 bases, and 22 bases lay between the germline ends. The CDR3 covers 17 residues. CDR3 in amino acids: CASSTPLPTWRFTEAFF. For the CDR3, the DNA is TGTGCCAGTAGTACCCCGCTCCCGACATGGAGGTTCACTGAAGCTTTCTTT.

The chain couples TRBV9 to TRBJ2-2; weak D call: TRBD1 (5 bases). There are 17 residues in the CDR3. Trimming removed 0 bases from V and 6 bases from J, with 18 bases in between. Germline V CDR1 and CDR2: SGDLS, YYNGEE. Written as DNA, the CDR3 is TGTGCCAGCAGCGTAGTTCAGGGCTTCACCACTGCCGGGGAGCTGTTTTTT. It yields the protein CASSVVQGFTTAGELFF.

V is TRBV6-5 and J is TRBJ2-7, with D possibly matching TRBD2 (6 bases). V lost 5 bases, J lost 3 bases, and 17 bases lay in between. The germline gives CDR1 MNHEY, CDR2 SVGAGI. There are 15 residues in the CDR3. For the CDR3, the DNA is TGTGCCAGCAGTCTCTCCGGGACTCCGAACTACGAGCAGTACTTC. Amino acid sequence: CASSLSGTPNYEQYF.

V and J are TRBV9 and TRBJ2-5; D unresolved. V lost 0 bases, J lost 0 bases, and 12 bases lay in between. This CDR3 contains 16 residues. Germline CDR1 SGDLS, CDR2 YYNGEE. As DNA, the CDR3 is TGTGCCAGCAGCGTAGATAGTAGCCGGTACCAAGAGACCCAGTACTTC. This codes for CASSVDSSRYQETQYF.

The V call is TRBV30, the J call TRBJ2-1, with a tentative D call TRBD1 (6 bases). CDR1 and CDR2 (germline): GTSNPN, SVGIG (reference sequence). Trimming pared 2 bases from V and 4 bases from J, leaving 18 bases between. The CDR3 consists of 16 residues. The CDR3 loop is CAWSNKPGQQYNEQFF. For the CDR3, the DNA is TGTGCCTGGAGTAACAAGCCGGGACAACAATACAATGAGCAGTTCTTC.

The chain couples TRBV6-1 to TRBJ1-2, with 7 bases lining up with TRBD1. Germline V CDR1 and CDR2: MNHNS, SASEGT. The CDR3 runs to 19 residues. J gave up 4 bases and V 4 bases, and 21 bases lay outside the gene matches. CDR3 protein: CASSGQGPPRVMVPYGYTF. In nucleotides, the CDR3 is TGTGCCAGCAGTGGACAGGGACCTCCCAGAGTAATGGTTCCCTATGGCTACACCTTC.

This clone was seen once. This chain uses TRBV6-1 with TRBJ2-7, with TRBD1 matching 11 bases. Germline CDR1 reads MNHNS; CDR2 reads SASEGT. The CDR3 contains 15 residues. With 7 bases clipped from V and 0 bases from J, the junction kept 5 bases outside the gene matches. The CDR3 DNA sequence: TGTGCCAGCACCTGGGGGACAGGGGGCTCCTACGAGCAGTACTTC. Translating gives CASTWGTGGSYEQYF.

V gene TRBV7-3 combines with J gene TRBJ1-1; D unresolved. V lost 4 bases and J lost 2, with 8 bases in between. This CDR3 contains 13 residues. Germline values: CDR1 SGHTA, CDR2 FQGTGA. CDR3 coding DNA: TGTGCCAGCAGCTCTCAGAGAAACACTGAAGCTTTCTTT. It is translated as CASSSQRNTEAFF.

The count of this clone is one. The rearrangement joins TRBV6-6 to TRBJ1-1, with unresolved D. The CDR3 loop spans 13 amino acids. Germline CDR1 MNHNY, CDR2 SVGAGI (reference sequence). Trimming pared 0 bases from V and 4 bases from J, leaving 6 bases between. The CDR3 sequence: CASSYSSSTEAFF. DNA of the CDR3: TGTGCCAGCAGTTACTCGAGTAGCACTGAAGCTTTCTTT.

The chain combines TRBV9 with TRBJ1-4; TRBD1 is a possible D gene (5 bases). Trimming removed 2 bases at V and 3 bases at J, with 8 bases between. The CDR3 extends over 14 amino acids. Germline assignment: CDR1 SGDLS and CDR2 YYNGEE. The CDR3 DNA reads TGTGCCAGCAGCGTTGGGGCCTCTAATGAAAAACTGTTTTTT. This codes for CASSVGASNEKLFF.

This clone occurred once. The rearrangement joins TRBV7-9 to TRBJ2-1; either TRBD1 or TRBD2 may fit D (6 bases each). CDR1 and CDR2 from the germline V gene are SEHNR and FQNEAQ (reference sequence). Trimming shortened V by 1 base and J by 6 bases, and 13 bases separated the two germline ends. The CDR3 has 15 residues. The CDR3 protein is CASSLEGGGSNEQFF. In DNA, the CDR3 is TGTGCCAGCAGCTTAGAAGGGGGAGGTAGCAATGAGCAGTTCTTC.

This clone appeared a single time. V usage is TRBV2 and J usage is TRBJ1-3; maybe TRBD1 (5 bases). Germline loops: CDR1 SNHLY, CDR2 FYNNEI. Trimming removed 6 bases at V and 0 bases at J, with 9 bases between. CDR3 size: 14 residues. CDR3 region: CASRRGPSGNTIYF. The CDR3 nucleotides read TGTGCCAGCAGAAGGGGACCCTCTGGAAACACCATATATTTT.

The chain recombines TRBV7-6 with TRBJ1-5, with TRBD1 matching over 8 bases. The CDR3 is made up of 16 amino acids. J lost 0 bases, V lost 5 bases, and 6 bases had no gene match. Germline CDR1 SGHVS, CDR2 FNYEAQ. CDR3 protein: CASSLGQGNSNQPQHF. The CDR3 DNA sequence: TGTGCCAGCAGCCTCGGACAGGGCAATAGCAATCAGCCCCAGCATTTT.

A single count supports this clone. V usage is TRBV14 and J usage is TRBJ2-2, with 8 positions matching TRBD1. This CDR3 region has 15 residues. V was pared by 1 base and J by 6 bases, with 4 bases of the junction left unmatched. Per germline, CDR1 SGHDN and CDR2 FVKESK. The CDR3 DNA is TGTGCCAGCAGCCAAGGACAGGGGTTTCCCGGGGAGCTGTTTTTT. Translation gives CASSQGQGFPGELFF.